This TCR beta chain was retrieved from a study of regulatory T cells in long-lasting Graves disease (dated by TCRdb to about 2021). About the investigation overall: Patients with newly diagnosed Graves' disease had been on antithyroid drugs for under 3 months. The study took place in China and was registered as a clinical trial. This study used TCR sequencing and RNA sequencing of peripheral blood to compare persistent Graves' disease patients against newly diagnosed Graves' disease patients. A total of about 35 samples underwent TCR sequencing, from some 13 patients with persistent Graves' disease and some 20 patients with newly diagnosed Graves' disease.

Libraries were made using multiplex PCR. Instrument on record: Illumina HiSeq 4000. To build TCR beta libraries, CDR3 regions were amplified by Arm-PCR using iRepertoire HTBI primers. Gel purification was performed on PCR products prior to sequencing. In the paper's pipeline: Gene usage analysis of CDR3 amino acid clonotypes relied on the approximately 60 TRBV and 14 TRBJ segments identified across samples. Filtered high-quality paired reads were merged into contigs using COPE and FqMerger. BLAST was used to align contigs to the IMGT TRBV, TRBD and TRBJ reference genes, and CDR3 was defined following IMGT. Clonotypes above 0.1% frequency were classified as highly expanded clones. Shannon entropy was used to measure repertoire diversity, and the Gini coefficient was used to measure V-J evenness. A clonotype was considered public if more than one individual shared it. The public reads were reprocessed in TCRdb via fastp at Q25 and MiXCR, keeping in-frame beta chains. One record per CDR3 amino acid sequence lists the most common genes and DNA. The V and J calls follow TCRdb's processing rather than the paper's. The sample table holds hundreds of thousands of distinct CDR3 sequences, of which 16% were seen once. In total, the top ten clones hold 30% of the sample.

The CDR3 covers 14 residues, taking in both the cysteine and the phenylalanine. CDR3 DNA only is kept here, 42 bases in frame from base 1. Explained via the paper, the time point label denotes: newly diagnosed GD, antithyroid drugs for less than 3 months. For both TCR sequencing and RNA sequencing, RNA was extracted from PBMCs in TRIzol. The diagnosis of Graves' disease followed American Thyroid Association guidelines. Recruitment of patients was carried out at an endocrinology department in Xi'an, China. From each patient, approximately 9 milliliters of peripheral blood was collected into an EDTA anticoagulant tube. Ficoll Paque Plus density gradient separation was used to isolate PBMCs, and no further T cell sorting was performed. An Agilent 2100 Bioanalyzer and agarose gel were used to check RNA quality, while a NanoDrop 2000 measured RNA concentration. General conclusions and limits of the study: TRBV28, TRBJ1-2 and TRBJ2-5 were preferentially used in persistent disease, while TRBV20-1 and TRBJ2-1 were favored in newly diagnosed disease. Only peripheral blood was studied, because thyroid tissue, the primary lesion, was inaccessible. Patients with persistent disease shared more public clonotypes (around 3,000) than newly diagnosed patients did (more than 900). Sequencing and analysis were restricted to the TCR beta chain. As a limitation, the authors acknowledged that the small sample size may reduce accuracy. Persistent Graves' disease patients showed lower TCR Shannon entropy and fewer highly expanded clones than newly diagnosed patients, suggesting clonal expansion.

Regarding this clonotype: No cognate antigen has been identified for it. Compared with germline, one end of the junction differs, possibly owing to a read error.

This sample was also put to use in a study of T cells in Graves' hyperthyroidism and ophthalmopathy. The second study's authors report: Graves' hyperthyroidism was defined as stable when no progression to ophthalmopathy occurred over 18 months of follow-up. Hyperthyroidism patients were newly diagnosed, with disease duration under 2 months, and aged 18 to 65 years. The study excluded patients with uncontrolled infections, other autoimmune diseases, pregnancy or lactation. Diagnoses were established on the basis of clinical symptoms, serum thyroxine and TRAb, thyroid ultrasound, and orbital computed tomography. A first-round RT-PCR of the TCR CDR3 used the HTBI primer set with the Qiagen OneStep RT-PCR kit. Most expanded thyroid clonotypes (frequency above 0.001) were also detected in blood, suggesting blood repertoires may reflect thyroid immune responses. Ophthalmopathy was separated from stable hyperthyroidism by a 13 V-J signature model, with approximately 85% sensitivity and about 81% specificity obtained in cross-validation and 80%/75% obtained in testing. In validation, progression to ophthalmopathy was predicted by the model with roughly 69% sensitivity and around 75% specificity, a median of 6.5 months before onset. To identify distinguishing TCR V-J signatures, a discovery cohort of some 100 patients was used, comprising approximately 40 with Graves' ophthalmopathy and 57 with stable Graves' hyperthyroidism. Whether ophthalmopathy could be predicted prospectively was tested in an independent validation cohort made up of roughly 19 hyperthyroidism patients plus 17 patients who later progressed to ophthalmopathy. The 90 to 100 discovery patients were randomly split 7:3 into training and test sets. In over five Graves' hyperthyroidism patients, the study also compared T-cell repertoires from thyroid tissue with T-cell repertoires from blood. After sampling, hyperthyroidism patients received methimazole starting at 30 mg daily, and ophthalmopathy patients received high-dose intravenous methylprednisolone. A second multiplex PCR round built the libraries, followed by size selection and purification. Libraries were sequenced paired-end with 100 bp reads on an Illumina HiSeq2000. SOAPnuke was used to process the raw data, removing reads that contained adapters or uncalled bases, had a mean Phred below 15, or lacked an exact match to the constant primer or identifier. COPE v1.2.5 was used to merge high-quality paired reads, and clonotypes were defined as unique nucleotide sequences. MiTCR v1.1 was used to align clonotypes to the IMGT TRBV, TRBD and TRBJ reference segments. The analysis was restricted to V-J combinations with a frequency above 0.0001, which together covered 99% to 99.2% of the repertoires. The TCS score was defined as F50 (clonal expansion) divided by E x V (chaos), with BLOSUM62-based TCRdist calculated between CDR3 peptides within each V-J. Welch's t-statistics and random forest reduced just over 500 V-J features to roughly 13, which were used in a naive Bayes classifier (R e1071). Sample size was not statistically predetermined, and blinding of investigators to group allocation was not performed. The paper reports TCR Vbeta CDR3 sequencing of 135 peripheral blood samples: approximately 43 ophthalmopathy, under 80 hyperthyroidism and approximately 17 progressor patients.

The receptor chain draws on TRBV12-3 or TRBV12-4 and TRBJ2-7; 8 central nucleotides agree with TRBD1. Sequences were derived from peripheral blood mononuclear cells (PBMCs), sampled at new diagnosis, from a patient treated with antithyroid drugs. This TCR was recovered from a man aged 40-55 years with Graves disease. Donor details come from another sample of the same person, matched by shared clones. The CDR3 region: CASSLRTGKSEQHF. The DNA sequence is TGTGCCAGCAGTCTCAGGACAGGGAAGAGCGAGCAGCACTTC.